The source of this T cell receptor (beta chain) is a study of OX40 agonist ivuxolimab in advanced cancers. The wider study: Age averaged 60 years (range roughly 23 to 79), and 82.7% were male. Study results and limitations: The authors also found low normalized T-cell clonal expansion in some nonresponders. Relative to CD4+ cells, CD8+ T cells on average had more expanded clones.

Trimming removed 6 bases from V and 6 bases from J; junction bases left unmatched: 10. Germline V CDR1 and CDR2: MNHEY, SMNVEV (reference sequence). CDR3 size: 15 residues. Turning to this clone: The antigen remains undetermined.

Repertoires were generated with immunoSEQ multiplex PCR, while TCRdb's copy carries only in-frame clones and drops some. The profile shows about 60,000 clones, about 89% of them singletons. The chain couples TRBV27 to TRBJ1-4; 7 positions match TRBD1. The sample was CD4+ or CD8+ T cells sorted from blood, taken in a trial of the OX40 agonist ivuxolimab. This clonotype was obtained from an adult with an advanced solid tumor such as melanoma, head and neck, liver or kidney cancer. CDR3 coding DNA: TGTGCCAGCAGGCCACAGGGGACGAGAGATGAAAAACTGTTTTTT. Protein: CASRPQGTRDEKLFF.